This entry lists 28 T cell receptor beta chains sequenced from one sample in a study of shared clonotypes between healthy human individuals. Generated by immunoSEQ multiplex PCR, the TCRdb table keeps only in-frame clones and is missing some. The sample shows about 520,000 clones, about 96% of them seen only once. The source material was naive CD4+ T cells sorted from blood. Subset noted: CD45RA+ positively selected. These receptors came from a woman aged 25 to 39 in good health.

This chain links TRBV5-1 with TRBJ1-2, with 8 bases that match TRBD1. The V gene end was trimmed by 4 bases and the J gene end by 6 bases; junction bases not matched to a gene: 11. Germline values: CDR1 SGHRS, CDR2 YFSETQ. This CDR3 spans 15 amino acids. Here the CDR3 reads CASSPTPGQVDGYTF. CDR3 bases: TGCGCCAGCAGCCCGACACCGGGACAGGTAGATGGCTACACCTTC.

V usage is TRBV27 and J usage is TRBJ1-2; no definite D call. CDR1 and CDR2 (germline): MNHEY, SMNVEV (reference sequence). CDR3 length equals 16 residues. Trimming removed 6 bases at V and 3 bases at J, with 20 bases between. CDR3 residues: CASSPWGVGSDYGYTF. CDR3 sequence (DNA): TGTGCCAGCAGCCCCTGGGGTGTGGGAAGTGACTATGGCTACACCTTC.

The V gene is TRBV19, the J gene TRBJ2-2; maybe TRBD1 (6 bases). CDR3 size: 17 residues. V shed 2 bases and J shed 0 bases, with 13 bases lying between them. Germline CDR1 and CDR2: LNHDA and SQIVND (reference sequence). In DNA, the CDR3 is TGTGCCAGTAGTATATTTCGGACAGTAACGAACACCGGGGAGCTGTTTTTT. It encodes CASSIFRTVTNTGELFF.

The CDR3 sequence is CASNMADVGAEAFF. The CDR3 DNA reads TGTGCCAGCAACATGGCCGATGTTGGCGCTGAAGCTTTCTTT. The gene calls are TRBV2 and TRBJ1-1; D is uncertain. Germline assignment: CDR1 SNHLY and CDR2 FYNNEI. The CDR3 runs to 14 residues. V was trimmed by 7 bases and J by 6 bases, leaving 18 bases between them.

This clone was counted a single time. The chain employs TRBV5-1 and TRBJ2-1, with TRBD1 as a possible D gene (5 bases). Trimming stripped 0 bases from V and 7 bases from J, with 8 bases between. The CDR3 consists of 13 residues. The germline gives CDR1 SGHRS, CDR2 YFSETQ. CDR3 loop: CASSLVGVNEQFF. The CDR3 DNA reads TGCGCCAGCAGCTTGGTAGGGGTGAATGAGCAGTTCTTC. The entire variable domain, with the rest obtained from reference TRBV5-1 and TRBJ2-1, is as follows: KAGVTQTPRYLIKTRGQQVTLSCSPISGHRSVSWYQQTPGQGLQFLFEYFSETQRNKGNFPGRFSGRQFSNSRSEMNVSTLELGDSALYLCASSLVGVNEQFFGPGTRLTVL.

This clone appeared once. The chain is built from TRBV7-2 and TRBJ2-7; a possible D gene is TRBD2 (6 bases). Germline loops: CDR1 SGHTA, CDR2 FQGNSA. Between the trimmed V and J ends, which lost 2 bases and 3 bases, there was a span of 14 bases. The CDR3 totals 15 residues. The CDR3 loop reads CASSLWASVYYEQYF. The DNA for the CDR3 is TGTGCCAGCAGCTTATGGGCTAGCGTATACTACGAGCAGTACTTC.

The chain combines TRBV7-6 with TRBJ1-3; D perhaps matches TRBD1 (6 bases). The germline CDR1 and CDR2 sequences are SGHVS and FNYEAQ. Trimming took off 5 bases at V and 2 bases at J, with 19 bases between the two ends. The CDR3 is made up of 17 amino acids. For the CDR3, the DNA is TGTGCCAGCAGCCGACTCTGGGGGGCAATGACTGGAAACACCATATATTTT. Translation: CASSRLWGAMTGNTIYF.

The V call is TRBV9, the J call TRBJ2-2; TRBD1 matches at 8 bases. Germline CDR1 reads SGDLS; CDR2 reads YYNGEE. With 0 bases clipped from V and 5 bases from J, the junction kept 12 bases outside the gene matches. The CDR3 covers 18 residues. For the CDR3, the DNA is TGTGCCAGCAGCGTAGCCCATTCCGGGACAGGCCGGACCGGGGAGCTGTTTTTT. Translated: CASSVAHSGTGRTGELFF.

CDR3 DNA: TGTGCCAGCAGCCAAGCTTTGGCTAGCGGAAGATACAATGAGCAGTTCTTC. Translating gives CASSQALASGRYNEQFF. This sequence joins TRBV4-2 and TRBJ2-1, with TRBD2 matching over 7 bases. The V gene's germline CDR1 is LGHNA and CDR2 YNFKEQ. V lost 1 base, J lost 4 bases, and 10 bases stayed unmatched. The CDR3 length is 17 residues.

DNA of the CDR3: TGTGCCAGCAGCTCCCTCCCAAAGACTAGCGGGAGGGCCTCCTACAATGAGCAGTTCTTC. Its translation: CASSSLPKTSGRASYNEQFF. This rearrangement joins TRBV7-7 to TRBJ2-1, with 14 bases identical to TRBD2. The CDR3 is 20 amino acids. The V gene end was trimmed by 4 bases and the J gene end by 0 bases; junction bases not matched to a gene: 11. The germline V gene encodes CDR1 SSHAT and CDR2 FNYEAQ (reference sequence).

The chain is built from TRBV19 and TRBJ1-2; perhaps TRBD1 as D (5 bases). CDR3 length equals 14 residues. Between the trimmed V and J ends, which lost 2 bases and 3 bases, there was a span of 10 bases. Germline loops: CDR1 LNHDA, CDR2 SQIVND (reference sequence). This chain's CDR3 is CASSIRQGDYGYTF. In DNA, the CDR3 is TGTGCCAGTAGTATAAGGCAGGGTGACTATGGCTACACCTTC. Drawing the rest from reference TRBV19 and TRBJ1-2, the complete variable domain is DGGITQSPKYLFRKEGQNVTLSCEQNLNHDAMYWYRQDPGQGLRLIYYSQIVNDFQKGDIAEGYSVSREKKESFPLTVTSAQKNPTAFYLCASSIRQGDYGYTFGSGTRLTVV.

The chain uses TRBV11-2 and TRBJ1-5, with no clear D. Germline loops: CDR1 SGHAT, CDR2 FQNNGV. With 3 bases removed from V and 7 bases from J, the gap between germline ends came to 13 bases. CDR3 length: 14 residues. CDR3 protein: CASSFVWGGQPQHF. As DNA, the CDR3 is TGTGCCAGCAGCTTTGTTTGGGGAGGACAGCCCCAGCATTTT.

The chain combines TRBV10-1 with TRBJ2-3, with 10 bases fitting TRBD2. This CDR3 comprises 16 residues. The J segment lost 5 bases and the V segment lost 4 bases, leaving 9 bases of the junction unmatched. Per germline, CDR1 WNHNN and CDR2 SYGVQD (reference sequence). For the CDR3, the DNA is TGCGCCAGCAGTGGAGCCAGCGGGAGGGCCGGAGATACGCAGTATTTT. It specifies CASSGASGRAGDTQYF.

V is TRBV7-9 and J is TRBJ2-7; 8 bases line up with TRBD2. Germline-derived CDR1 and CDR2 are SEHNR and FQNEAQ (reference sequence). This CDR3 is built from 15 residues. Germline trimming cut 5 bases from V and 1 base from J; bases unmatched to any gene: 7. The CDR3 DNA reads as TGTGCCAGCAGCCCGAGCGGGAGAAGATCCTACGAGCAGTACTTC. Protein: CASSPSGRRSYEQYF.

This rearrangement joins TRBV14 to TRBJ2-7, with unresolved D. The V and J ends lost 0 bases and 3 bases respectively, with 9 bases between them. CDR1 is SGHDN and CDR2 is FVKESK in the germline V gene. The CDR3 totals 14 residues. CDR3 bases: TGTGCCAGCAGCCAAGATGGGGTCCGCTACGAGCAGTACTTC. It codes for CASSQDGVRYEQYF.

This clone appeared once. The chain links TRBV27 to TRBJ1-2; D possibly corresponds to TRBD1 (5 bases). The CDR3 totals 13 residues. V lost 2 bases to trimming and J lost 8 bases, with 12 bases between them. In germline, CDR1 is MNHEY, CDR2 SMNVEV (reference sequence). The CDR3 is CASSLQGIGGYTF. The CDR3, as DNA: TGTGCCAGCAGTTTACAGGGAATAGGCGGCTACACCTTC.

The V call is TRBV19, the J call TRBJ2-7, with D unresolved. From germline, CDR1 is LNHDA and CDR2 SQIVND (reference sequence). The CDR3 has 13 residues. Trimming stripped 6 bases from V and 0 bases from J, with 9 bases between. The CDR3 loop reads CASSPPNSYEQYF. For the CDR3, the DNA is TGTGCCAGTAGCCCCCCTAACTCCTACGAGCAGTACTTC.

This chain links TRBV12-5 with TRBJ2-1; D gene unclear. The V end lost 2 bases, the J end lost 4 bases, and 9 bases lay between the germline ends. The CDR3 has 14 amino acids. The V gene's germline CDR1 is LGHNT and CDR2 FRNRAP. Here the CDR3 reads CASGLFGFYNEQFF. CDR3 nucleotides: TGTGCTAGTGGTTTGTTTGGCTTTTACAATGAGCAGTTCTTC.

The chain carries TRBV7-9 and TRBJ1-3; D remains unclear. The CDR3 extends over 15 amino acids. The V end lost 1 base, the J end lost 2 bases, and 9 bases lay between the germline ends. CDR1 and CDR2 from the germline V gene are SEHNR and FQNEAQ (reference sequence). The CDR3 DNA follows: TGTGCCAGCAGCTTAGGCCGGGAACCTGGAAACACCATATATTTT. Residues: CASSLGREPGNTIYF.

The V gene is TRBV29-1, the J gene TRBJ2-1, with TRBD2 identical over 12 bases. After removal of 6 bases from V and 2 bases from J, the junction contained 8 bases not matched to a gene. The CDR3 totals 16 residues. From germline, CDR1 is SQVTM and CDR2 ANQGSEA. The CDR3 sequence: CSVLGTSGSTYNEQFF. The CDR3 region has the DNA TGCAGCGTCCTCGGGACTAGCGGGTCTACCTACAATGAGCAGTTCTTC.

About this clone: The sample has other DNA sequences that encode this CDR3 too. This sequence joins TRBV2 and TRBJ2-7; possible D gene TRBD1, 6 bases. The V and J ends lost 9 bases and 10 bases respectively, with 25 bases between them. Germline V gene lookup returns CDR1 SNHLY and CDR2 FYNNEI. This CDR3 is 14 amino acids long. This chain's CDR3 is CASSKPQGYGEQYF. CDR3 in DNA: TGTGCCAGTTCCAAGCCACAGGGATACGGCGAACAGTACTTC.

J is TRBJ2-5 and V is TRBV7-2; maybe TRBD2 (7 bases). This CDR3 comprises 14 residues. V was cut by 4 bases and J by 6 bases, with 15 bases left in between. Germline CDR1 reads SGHTA; CDR2 reads FQGNSA. The chain's CDR3 is CASSSRGAIQTQYF. The CDR3 nucleotides are TGTGCCAGCAGCTCTCGGGGGGCAATCCAGACCCAGTACTTC.

This sequence joins TRBV18 and TRBJ1-4, with 9 bases aligning to TRBD1. Germline V lookup: CDR1 KGHSH, CDR2 LQKENI. CDR3 length: 18 amino acids. Unmatched junction bases numbered 11, after V lost 6 bases and J lost 0 bases. The CDR3 sequence: CASSRNTGGRATNEKLFF. The CDR3 region has the DNA TGTGCCAGCTCCCGGAATACAGGGGGCCGTGCAACTAATGAAAAACTGTTTTTT.

The gene calls are TRBV5-4 and TRBJ1-1; D perhaps matches TRBD1 (6 bases). Trimming shortened V by 0 bases and J by 2 bases, and 8 bases separated the two germline ends. This CDR3 is 14 amino acids long. Germline V gives CDR1 SGHNT, CDR2 YYREEE (reference sequence). The CDR3 is CASSLAGTNTEAFF. Written as DNA, the CDR3 is TGTGCCAGCAGCTTGGCAGGGACAAACACTGAAGCTTTCTTT. Supplemented by reference TRBV5-4 and TRBJ1-1, the full variable domain reads ETGVTQSPTHLIKTRGQQVTLRCSSQSGHNTVSWYQQALGQGPQFIFQYYREEENGRGNFPPRFSGLQFPNYSSELNVNALELDDSALYLCASSLAGTNTEAFFGQGTRLTVV.

This chain joins TRBV28 and TRBJ1-4, with 7 positions matching TRBD1. V lost 8 bases and J lost 5; bases outside the gene matches: 8. CDR1 is MDHEN, CDR2 SYDVKM, per germline. The CDR3 consists of 14 residues. The DNA of the CDR3 is TGTGCCAGCGCCAGGGGACAGCCGAATGAAAAACTGTTTTTT. It specifies CASARGQPNEKLFF.

This rearrangement joins TRBV6-6 to TRBJ2-7; D gene ambiguous. V lost 2 bases and J lost 3, with 8 bases in between. CDR3 size: 13 residues. Germline assignment: CDR1 MNHNY and CDR2 SVGAGI (reference sequence). CDR3 DNA sequence: TGTGCCAGCAGTTACGCCCTACGCTACGAGCAGTACTTC. This encodes CASSYALRYEQYF.

This chain links TRBV18 with TRBJ1-2; 11 bases align to TRBD1. Germline V gives CDR1 KGHSH, CDR2 LQKENI. With 2 bases clipped from V and 0 bases from J, the junction kept 2 bases outside the gene matches. This CDR3 contains 16 residues. CDR3 loop: CASSPGQGAANYGYTF. The CDR3 DNA reads as TGTGCCAGCTCACCAGGACAGGGGGCAGCTAACTATGGCTACACCTTC.

The chain is built from TRBV28 and TRBJ2-5, with 10 bases identical to TRBD2. V trimming: 4 bases; J trimming: 4 bases; junction bases outside the gene matches: 6. The CDR3 contains 15 residues. Looked up from germline, CDR1 is MDHEN and CDR2 is SYDVKM. The CDR3 loop is CASSSSGSFAETQYF. The CDR3, as DNA: TGTGCCAGCAGTTCTAGCGGGAGTTTTGCAGAGACCCAGTACTTC.